The sequence of this TCR beta chain was determined in a study of cytomegalovirus exposure and HLA in healthy donors. Researchers ran the PCR with 60 Vbeta and 13 Jbeta primers. Generated by immunoSEQ multiplex PCR, the TCRdb table keeps only in-frame clones and is missing some. The sample includes 150,000 to 200,000 clones, roughly 74% seen only once; the top ten take roughly 12%. Trimming took off 2 bases at V and 1 base at J, with 14 bases between the two ends. CDR1 and CDR2 (germline): WNHNN, SYGVQD (reference sequence). The CDR3 has 16 residues. This chain connects TRBV10-1 to TRBJ1-1, with D unresolved. The clonotype comes from a man younger than 35 in good health and CMV-seropositive. Sequences were obtained from PBMCs. The CDR3 bases are TGCGCCAGCAGTGAGGGGCTTTTCGGTGGGAACACTGAAGCTTTCTTT. Translating gives CASSEGLFGGNTEAFF.